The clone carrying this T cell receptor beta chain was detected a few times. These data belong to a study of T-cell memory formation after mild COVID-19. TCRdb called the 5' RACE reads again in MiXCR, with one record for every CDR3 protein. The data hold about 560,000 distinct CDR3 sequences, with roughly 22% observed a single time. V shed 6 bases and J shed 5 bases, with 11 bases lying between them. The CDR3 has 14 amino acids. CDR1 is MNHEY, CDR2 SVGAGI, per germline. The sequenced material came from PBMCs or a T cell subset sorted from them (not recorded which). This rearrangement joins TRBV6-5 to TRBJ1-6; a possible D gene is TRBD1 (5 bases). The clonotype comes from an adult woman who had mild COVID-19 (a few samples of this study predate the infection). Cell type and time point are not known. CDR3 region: CASRLGPDNSPLHF. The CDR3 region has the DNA TGTGCCAGCAGATTGGGACCTGATAATTCACCCCTCCACTTT.